The subject of this entry is one TCR beta chain. This record comes from a study of blood T cell repertoires in COVID-19. Germline assignment: CDR1 MDHEN and CDR2 SYDVKM. This CDR3 region has 16 residues. J was trimmed by 6 bases and V by 5 bases; bases with no gene match: 9. The protocol was immunoSEQ multiplex PCR, while the TCRdb copy is restricted to in-frame clones and leaves out a portion. Among 95,000 to 100,000 clones, around 94% were seen once, and the ten largest hold around 5%. Sequenced: peripheral blood. The clonotype originates from a man in his forties or fifties with active COVID-19. This chain uses TRBV28 with TRBJ2-7; 14 bases agree with TRBD2. CDR3 in amino acids: CASSRPGLAGEGEQYF. The CDR3 region has the DNA TGTGCCAGCAGTAGGCCGGGACTAGCGGGAGAGGGCGAGCAGTACTTC.